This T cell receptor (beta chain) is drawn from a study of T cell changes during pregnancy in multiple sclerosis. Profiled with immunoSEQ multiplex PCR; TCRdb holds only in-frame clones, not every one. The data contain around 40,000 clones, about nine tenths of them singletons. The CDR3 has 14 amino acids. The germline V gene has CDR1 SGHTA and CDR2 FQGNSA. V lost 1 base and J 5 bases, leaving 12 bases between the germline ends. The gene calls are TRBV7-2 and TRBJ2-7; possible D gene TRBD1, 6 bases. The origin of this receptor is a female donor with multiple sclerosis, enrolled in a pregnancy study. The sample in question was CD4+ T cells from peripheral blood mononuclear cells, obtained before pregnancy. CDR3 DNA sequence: TGTGCCAGCAGCTTAGTGAGGGGGAGCCACGAGCAGTACTTC. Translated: CASSLVRGSHEQYF. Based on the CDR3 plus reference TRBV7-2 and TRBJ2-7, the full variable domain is GAGVSQSPSNKVTEKGKDVELRCDPISGHTALYWYRQSLGQGLEFLIYFQGNSAPDKSGLPSDRFSAERTGGSVSTLTIQRTQQEDSAVYLCASSLVRGSHEQYFGPGTRLTVT.